Following are 7 T cell receptor beta chains from one sample sequenced in a study of PD-1 blockade in mismatch repair-deficient tumors. Time point given: 10-day in vitro stimulation with candidate neoantigen peptide 5. These receptors lack a known antigen. The protocol was immunoSEQ multiplex PCR, while the TCRdb copy is restricted to in-frame clones and leaves out a portion. Altogether over 13,000 clones are present, approximately 80% being singletons, with the ten largest covering 11%. Sequencing was performed on cells cultured in vitro, taken from a patient treated with pembrolizumab. These receptors were obtained from an adult with mismatch repair-deficient cancer.

The V and J genes are TRBV15 and TRBJ1-1; perhaps TRBD1 as D (5 bases). CDR3 length: 13 residues. Trimming took off 0 bases at V and 7 bases at J, with 9 bases between the two ends. CDR1 and CDR2 (germline): LNHNV, YYDKDF (reference sequence). In DNA, the CDR3 is TGTGCCACCAGCAGAGATTGGGGCAATGAAGCTTTCTTT. This encodes CATSRDWGNEAFF.

DNA of the CDR3: TGTGCCAGCAGCCAGGGACTAGCGGTCCACGAGCAGTACTTC. Residues: CASSQGLAVHEQYF. This chain links TRBV9 with TRBJ2-7, with 11 bases aligning to TRBD2. The V gene's germline CDR1 is SGDLS and CDR2 YYNGEE. The ends lost 4 bases at V and 5 bases at J; junction bases unmatched: 5. There are 14 residues in the CDR3.

This sequence joins TRBV27 and TRBJ1-5; D ambiguous. V was trimmed by 4 bases and J by 5 bases, leaving 15 bases between them. Looked up from germline, CDR1 is MNHEY and CDR2 is SMNVEV (reference sequence). The CDR3 length is 15 residues. Here the CDR3 DNA reads TGTGCCAGCAGTTCGAGGCAGTTCGGTGATCAGCCCCAGCATTTT. Encoded protein: CASSSRQFGDQPQHF.

The chain combines TRBV28 with TRBJ2-1; 7 bases line up with TRBD2. Trimming took 6 bases from V and 1 from J; bases not matched to a gene: 15. The CDR3 runs to 18 residues. CDR1 and CDR2 (germline): MDHEN, SYDVKM. The DNA for the CDR3 is TGTGCCAGCAGCTCAATGGAAAGTCTAGCGGCTTCCTACAATGAGCAGTTCTTC. Residues: CASSSMESLAASYNEQFF. The entire variable domain, with the rest obtained from reference TRBV28 and TRBJ2-1, is as follows: DVKVTQSSRYLVKRTGEKVFLECVQDMDHENMFWYRQDPGLGLRLIYFSYDVKMKEKGDIPEGYSVSREKKERFSLILESASTNQTSMYLCASSSMESLAASYNEQFFGPGTRLTVL.

The chain combines TRBV15 with TRBJ2-1, with 9 bases fitting TRBD2. Germline lookup yields CDR1 LNHNV and CDR2 YYDKDF (reference sequence). This CDR3 contains 14 residues. The V and J ends lost 1 base and 7 bases, in that order; junction bases with no gene match: 2. CDR3 coding DNA: TGTGCCACCAGCAGAGGACTAGCGGCGAATGAGCAGTTCTTC. It codes for CATSRGLAANEQFF.

This clone has just a few counts. J is TRBJ2-7 and V is TRBV5-6, with D maybe TRBD1 (5 bases). From germline, CDR1 is SGHDT and CDR2 YYEEEE. CDR3 length: 16 residues. Trimming cost V 0 bases and J 3 bases, with 16 bases left between them. DNA of the CDR3: TGTGCCAGCAGCTTGGATGCCGCGGCAGGGATCTACGAGCAGTACTTC. Residues: CASSLDAAAGIYEQYF.

The rearrangement links TRBV21-1 to TRBJ2-1; the table's D call, TRBD1, was not checked against the DNA. TRBV21-1 is annotated as a pseudogene. The CDR3 loop spans 15 amino acids. CDR3: CASSLGAGSYNEQFF. DNA of the CDR3: TGTGCCAGCAGCTTGGGGGCAGGTAGCTACAATGAGCAGTTCTTC.